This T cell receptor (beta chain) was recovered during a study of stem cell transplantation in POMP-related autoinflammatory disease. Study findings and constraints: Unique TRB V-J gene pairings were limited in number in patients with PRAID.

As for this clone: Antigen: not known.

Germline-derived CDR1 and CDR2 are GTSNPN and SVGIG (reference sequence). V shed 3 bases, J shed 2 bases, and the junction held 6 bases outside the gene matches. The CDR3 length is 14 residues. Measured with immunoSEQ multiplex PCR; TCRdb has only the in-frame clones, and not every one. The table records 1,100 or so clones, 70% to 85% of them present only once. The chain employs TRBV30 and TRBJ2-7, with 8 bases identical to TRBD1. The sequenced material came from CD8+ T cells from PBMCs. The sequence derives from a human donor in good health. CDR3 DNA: TGTGCCTGGAGCTCCGGGACAGGTGCCTACGAGCAGTACTTC. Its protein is CAWSSGTGAYEQYF.